A single sample is the source of the 28 T cell receptor beta chains below, sequenced in a study of PD-L1 blockade in urothelial cancer. Here immunoSEQ multiplex PCR was the method, and the copy in TCRdb shows in-frame clones only, minus some. The sample yields about 82,000 clones, about 80% seen once. The material sequenced was PBMCs, taken around atezolizumab (anti-PD-L1) treatment. The receptors here all came from a man in his 70s with urothelial cancer.

This clone was detected a few times. The J gene is TRBJ2-5, the V gene TRBV2; 9 positions match TRBD1. The germline V gene encodes CDR1 SNHLY and CDR2 FYNNEI. V was pared by 3 bases and J by 5 bases, with 16 bases of the junction left unmatched. The CDR3 covers 18 residues. CDR3 loop: CASSELTAGTGFMETQYF. For the CDR3, the DNA is TGTGCCAGCAGTGAGCTAACTGCTGGGACAGGGTTTATGGAGACCCAGTACTTC. The full variable domain, completed using reference TRBV2 and TRBJ2-5, is EPEVTQTPSHQVTQMGQEVILRCVPISNHLYFYWYRQILGQKVEFLVSFYNNEISEKSEIFDDQFSVERPDGSNFTLKIRSTKLEDSAMYFCASSELTAGTGFMETQYFGPGTRLLVL.

In its sample, this clone was seen a few times. The rearrangement links TRBV5-1 to TRBJ1-1, with 9 bases aligning to TRBD1. With V trimmed by 3 bases and J by 7 bases, 4 bases remained unmatched. From germline, CDR1 is SGHRS and CDR2 YFSETQ. The CDR3 length is 13 residues. In nucleotides, the CDR3 is TGCGCCAGCAGCTGGACAGGGGTGAATGAAGCTTTCTTT. Amino acids: CASSWTGVNEAFF.

CDR3 residues: CASSRRAGGSYEQYF. The CDR3, as DNA: TGCGCCAGCAGCCGCCGAGCAGGGGGTAGCTACGAGCAGTACTTC. The gene calls are TRBV4-3 and TRBJ2-7, with TRBD1 identical over 7 bases. J gave up 3 bases and V 4 bases, and 9 bases lay outside the gene matches. Germline V gene sequence: CDR1 LGHNA, CDR2 YSLEER. The CDR3 length is 15 residues.

The rearrangement uses TRBV7-3 and TRBJ2-3; 11 bases map to TRBD2. The CDR3 has 15 amino acids. Germline V gene data show CDR1 as SGHTA and CDR2 as FQGTGA. V was clipped by 5 bases and J by 4 bases; unmatched bases: 5. CDR3 amino acids: CASSVSGGEADTQYF. CDR3 nucleotides: TGTGCCAGCAGCGTTAGCGGGGGGGAGGCAGATACGCAGTATTTT. Combining the CDR3 with reference TRBV7-3 and TRBJ2-3 gives the whole variable domain GAGVSQTPSNKVTEKGKYVELRCDPISGHTALYWYRQSLGQGPEFLIYFQGTGAADDSGLPNDRFFAVRPEGSVSTLKIQRTERGDSAVYLCASSVSGGEADTQYFGPGTRLTVL.

This chain links TRBV29-1 with TRBJ2-1; TRBD2 is a possible D gene (6 bases). V was pared by 2 bases and J by 11 bases, with 10 bases between. The CDR3 is 11 amino acids. CDR1 and CDR2 from the germline V gene are SQVTM and ANQGSEA. DNA of the CDR3: TGCAGCGTTGAAATGGGACTTCAGCAGTTCTTC. Amino acids: CSVEMGLQQFF.

The J gene is TRBJ2-7, the V gene TRBV5-4, with 7 bases aligning to TRBD1. The CDR3 runs to 14 residues. CDR1 is SGHNT, CDR2 YYREEE, per germline (reference sequence). The trim removed 0 bases at V and 7 bases at J, leaving 7 bases unmatched. The CDR3 reads CASSLVRGNGEQYF. CDR3 sequence (DNA): TGTGCCAGCAGCTTGGTCAGGGGGAATGGGGAGCAGTACTTC.

The V call is TRBV6-6, the J call TRBJ2-3; D remains ambiguous. Germline lookup yields CDR1 MNHNY and CDR2 SVGAGI (reference sequence). CDR3 length: 16 residues. V was shortened by 7 bases and J by 0 bases, with 17 bases between the two germline ends. The CDR3 bases are TGTGCCAGCACCTCGAAGCGCACCGGGAGCACAGATACGCAGTATTTT. It codes for CASTSKRTGSTDTQYF.

Only a few counts were recorded for this clone. The chain has TRBV27 and TRBJ1-1; weak D call: TRBD1 (5 bases). The CDR3 spans 14 residues. Trimming shortened V by 5 bases and J by 5 bases, and 15 bases separated the two germline ends. Looked up from germline, CDR1 is MNHEY and CDR2 is SMNVEV (reference sequence). The DNA of the CDR3 is TGTGCCAGCAGTCCCCCAGGGCGAGGAACTGAAGCTTTCTTT. Encoded protein: CASSPPGRGTEAFF.

This chain connects TRBV5-1 to TRBJ2-1; D may be TRBD1 (6 bases). V was trimmed by 4 bases and J by 0 bases, leaving 11 bases between them. The germline CDR1 and CDR2 sequences are SGHRS and YFSETQ. This CDR3 spans 15 amino acids. The CDR3 region has the DNA TGCGCCAGCAGCGACAGGTCCCTCTCCTACAATGAGCAGTTCTTC. This gives the protein CASSDRSLSYNEQFF.

This clone occurred once. This chain links TRBV30 with TRBJ2-2; D gene unclear. Trimming removed 6 bases at V and 5 bases at J, with 13 bases between. The germline V gene has CDR1 GTSNPN and CDR2 SVGIG (reference sequence). The CDR3 sequence is 13 residues long. The CDR3 DNA is TGTGCCTGTGACATAAACCTGACCGGGGAGCTGTTTTTT. It specifies CACDINLTGELFF.

This clone has more than one count but fewer than ten. The chain is built from TRBV7-2 and TRBJ1-2, with a possible D match to TRBD1 (5 bases). V shed 5 bases and J shed 2 bases, with 9 bases lying between them. The CDR3 is 13 residues long. Germline CDR1 reads SGHTA; CDR2 reads FQGNSA. In nucleotides, the CDR3 is TGTGCCAGCAGCCGCAACAGGAACTATGGCTACACCTTC. This codes for CASSRNRNYGYTF.

The chain combines TRBV2 with TRBJ2-3; 10 nucleotides agree with TRBD2. J was trimmed by 0 bases and V by 4 bases; bases with no gene match: 7. The CDR3 totals 17 residues. Germline V CDR1 and CDR2: SNHLY, FYNNEI. The CDR3, as DNA: TGTGCCAGCAGTGCATCCCTAGCGGGGGTTAGCACAGATACGCAGTATTTT. Translated: CASSASLAGVSTDTQYF.

This chain links TRBV5-1 with TRBJ1-2; TRBD1 agrees at 7 bases. Germline loops: CDR1 SGHRS, CDR2 YFSETQ. V gave up 4 bases and J gave up 2 bases; unmatched junction bases: 8. This CDR3 has 15 amino acids. The CDR3 DNA sequence: TGCGCCAGCAGCACAAACAGGGGCGACAACTATGGCTACACCTTC. It specifies CASSTNRGDNYGYTF.

The CDR3 here is CAISESALPQSNQPQHF. The CDR3 DNA sequence: TGTGCCATCAGTGAGTCTGCCCTCCCGCAGAGCAATCAGCCCCAGCATTTT. The chain carries TRBV10-3 and TRBJ1-5; D remains ambiguous. Per germline, CDR1 ENHRY and CDR2 SYGVKD. This CDR3 has 17 amino acids. V was trimmed by 0 bases and J by 1 base, leaving 13 bases between them.

The CDR3 here is CASSLTRNSPLHF. CDR3 coding DNA: TGTGCCAGCAGCTTAACCAGGAATTCACCCCTCCACTTT. The chain has TRBV7-2 and TRBJ1-6, with D uncertain. The length of the CDR3 is 13 residues. V lost 2 bases to trimming and J lost 7 bases, with 6 bases between them. Looked up from germline, CDR1 is SGHTA and CDR2 is FQGNSA.

The gene calls are TRBV4-1 and TRBJ1-5; D remains ambiguous. V lost 4 bases to trimming and J lost 4 bases, with 14 bases between them. This CDR3 is 15 amino acids long. From germline, CDR1 is MGHRA and CDR2 YSYEKL. The CDR3: CASSPTTPSNQPQHF. The DNA of the CDR3 is TGCGCCAGCAGCCCAACGACTCCATCTAATCAGCCCCAGCATTTT.

This clone occurred a few times. This rearrangement joins TRBV7-2 to TRBJ1-6; D perhaps matches TRBD1 (5 bases). Deletions cut 2 bases from V and 5 bases from J, with 10 bases between. Germline CDR1 reads SGHTA; CDR2 reads FQGNSA. The CDR3 totals 15 residues. CDR3 bases: TGTGCCAGCAGCTTACGACAGCGAAATAATTCACCCCTCCACTTT. This gives the protein CASSLRQRNNSPLHF.

This clone has ten or more counts. J is TRBJ1-4 and V is TRBV14, with 7 bases matching TRBD1. The CDR3 contains 15 residues. Germline V gene data show CDR1 as SGHDN and CDR2 as FVKESK. Trimming at V came to 2 bases and at J to 7 bases, leaving 7 bases not matched to a gene. CDR3 region: CASSQNEGAREKLFF. In DNA form, the CDR3 reads TGTGCCAGCAGCCAAAATGAGGGGGCGCGTGAAAAACTGTTTTTT.

Ten or more counts support this clone. J is TRBJ1-5 and V is TRBV7-3; 7 bases match TRBD1. J gave up 5 bases and V 2 bases, and 9 bases lay outside the gene matches. This CDR3 has 16 residues. Germline CDR1 SGHTA, CDR2 FQGTGA. The CDR3 protein is CASSLGTRDSYQPQHF. In DNA form, the CDR3 reads TGTGCCAGCAGCTTAGGGACCCGGGACAGTTATCAGCCCCAGCATTTT.

V is TRBV7-5 and J is TRBJ1-1; the D call of TRBD1 is as the table states it, not checked on the DNA. TRBV7-5 is flagged as a pseudogene. This CDR3 comprises 16 residues. The CDR3 DNA reads as TGTGCCAGAAGCTTACGACAGGGCCCGTTGAACACTGAAGCTTTCTTT. This gives the protein CARSLRQGPLNTEAFF.

The J gene is TRBJ2-3, the V gene TRBV7-9; the D gene is possibly TRBD2 (7 bases). The CDR3 spans 15 residues. From germline, CDR1 is SEHNR and CDR2 FQNEAQ (reference sequence). Trimming left V 5 bases short and J 6 bases short, with 18 bases between. The CDR3 here is CASSADAGAGDTQYF. CDR3 sequence (DNA): TGTGCCAGCAGCGCAGACGCGGGGGCGGGGGATACGCAGTATTTT.

The CDR3 spells CASSKGEADRGGQPQHF. The CDR3 region has the DNA TGTGCCAGTAGTAAGGGAGAAGCGGACAGGGGCGGGCAGCCCCAGCATTTT. The V and J genes are TRBV19 and TRBJ1-5; 9 bases line up with TRBD1. The CDR3 is made up of 17 amino acids. The germline gives CDR1 LNHDA, CDR2 SQIVND (reference sequence). Unmatched junction bases numbered 14, after V lost 4 bases and J lost 7 bases. Full variable domain (remainder filled in from reference TRBV19 and TRBJ1-5): DGGITQSPKYLFRKEGQNVTLSCEQNLNHDAMYWYRQDPGQGLRLIYYSQIVNDFQKGDIAEGYSVSREKKESFPLTVTSAQKNPTAFYLCASSKGEADRGGQPQHFGDGTRLSIL.

The CDR3 protein is CASSLGTGGTTDTQYF. The DNA of the CDR3 is TGCGCCAGCAGCTTAGGGACAGGGGGCACCACAGATACGCAGTATTTT. The chain is built from TRBV5-1 and TRBJ2-3, with 12 positions matching TRBD1. This CDR3 is built from 16 residues. V shed 2 bases and J 2 bases; nucleotides not matched to a gene: 3. Germline V gives CDR1 SGHRS, CDR2 YFSETQ. Combining the CDR3 with reference TRBV5-1 and TRBJ2-3 gives the whole variable domain KAGVTQTPRYLIKTRGQQVTLSCSPISGHRSVSWYQQTPGQGLQFLFEYFSETQRNKGNFPGRFSGRQFSNSRSEMNVSTLELGDSALYLCASSLGTGGTTDTQYFGPGTRLTVL.

Here the CDR3 reads CASSARGSYEQYF. For the CDR3, the DNA is TGTGCCAGCAGCGCCCGGGGCTCCTACGAGCAGTACTTC. V usage is TRBV11-2 and J usage is TRBJ2-7; weak D call: TRBD2 (5 bases). This CDR3 is built from 13 residues. Trimming took 5 bases from V and 0 from J, leaving 8 bases between them. The germline CDR1 and CDR2 sequences are SGHAT and FQNNGV.

The V and J genes are TRBV7-9 and TRBJ2-5, with D hard to call. Germline V lookup: CDR1 SEHNR, CDR2 FQNEAQ (reference sequence). Deletions cut 0 bases from V and 7 bases from J, with 15 bases between. This CDR3 comprises 15 residues. CDR3 sequence: CASSLARLSLVTQYF. The CDR3 bases are TGTGCCAGCAGCTTAGCGAGACTTTCCTTAGTGACCCAGTACTTC.

The genes are TRBV19 and TRBJ1-4; 10 bases agree with TRBD1. The V and J ends lost 5 bases and 7 bases, in that order; junction bases with no gene match: 7. Germline-derived CDR1 and CDR2 are LNHDA and SQIVND (reference sequence). The CDR3 length is 15 residues. The CDR3 loop reads CASSSGQGNFEKLFF. CDR3 coding DNA: TGTGCCAGTAGTTCGGGACAGGGGAATTTTGAAAAACTGTTTTTT.

This chain links TRBV6-1 with TRBJ1-4; 9 bases are a match to TRBD1. V was clipped by 5 bases and J by 7 bases; unmatched bases: 5. This CDR3 spans 14 amino acids. CDR1 MNHNS and CDR2 SASEGT come from the germline V gene. CDR3 nucleotide sequence: TGTGCCAGCAGTTGGGACAGGGTGGTTGAAAAACTGTTTTTT. Translation gives CASSWDRVVEKLFF.

The J gene is TRBJ1-4, the V gene TRBV28, with TRBD1 matching over 7 bases. The CDR3 has 15 residues. V lost 5 bases to trimming and J lost 0 bases; unmatched junction nucleotides: 3. The germline gives CDR1 MDHEN, CDR2 SYDVKM. Here the CDR3 DNA reads TGTGCCAGCAGTCTCGACAGGGCAACTAATGAAAAACTGTTTTTT. Its translation is CASSLDRATNEKLFF.